These T cell receptor beta chains were read from a single sample in a study of CD8+CD57+ T cells in acquired aplastic anemia. One entry per CDR3 protein results from TCRdb running MiXCR on the reads. The repertoire holds fewer than 200,000 distinct CDR3 sequences, over 55% seen once, with under 60% in the top ten. The sample consisted of sorted CD4+, CD8+, or CD8+CD57+ T cells (not recorded which) from PBMCs. All receptors come from a human donor with aplastic anemia. Each CDR3 is given with its conserved first and last residue. A D gene is named only where the DNA matches it firmly. Clone size appears in some rows only: once, few, many, or a class for an expanded clone.

clone size: NA
J gene: TRBJ1-2
V gene: TRBV6-4
D gene: NA
CDR3 protein: CASSEVPMNYGYTF
CDR3 DNA: TGTGCCAGCAGTGAAGTACCCATGAACTATGGCTACACCTTC

clone size: NA
J gene: TRBJ1-2
V gene: TRBV5-8
D gene: NA
CDR3 protein: CASSLTGTSHGYTF
CDR3 DNA: TGTGCCAGCAGCTTAACCGGGACATCCCATGGCTACACCTTC

clone size: NA
J gene: TRBJ2-7
V gene: TRBV7-2
D gene: TRBD1
CDR3 protein: CASGTGGSDEQYF
CDR3 DNA: TGTGCCAGTGGGACAGGGGGTTCGGACGAGCAGTACTTC

clone size: NA
J gene: TRBJ2-7
V gene: TRBV20-1
D gene: NA
CDR3 protein: CSARDWQGKVYEQYF
CDR3 DNA: TGCAGTGCTAGAGATTGGCAAGGGAAAGTGTACGAGCAGTACTTC

clone size: NA
J gene: TRBJ1-2
V gene: TRBV15
D gene: NA
CDR3 protein: CATSRDTNYGYTF
CDR3 DNA: TGTGCCACCAGCCGTGACACGAACTATGGCTACACCTTC

clone size: NA
J gene: TRBJ2-1
V gene: TRBV5-1
D gene: TRBD1
CDR3 protein: CASSPGQGRLNEQFF
CDR3 DNA: TGCGCCAGCAGCCCCGGACAGGGGAGACTCAATGAGCAGTTCTTC

clone size: NA
J gene: TRBJ2-1
V gene: TRBV20-1
D gene: NA
CDR3 protein: CSARYRAHEQLF
CDR3 DNA: TGCAGTGCTAGGTATAGGGCCCATGAGCAGCTCTTC

clone size: NA
J gene: TRBJ2-1
V gene: TRBV19
D gene: TRBD1
CDR3 protein: CASSAIRMGQGRNEQFF
CDR3 DNA: TGTGCCAGTAGTGCGATCAGAATGGGACAGGGGAGGAATGAGCAGTTCTTC

clone size: NA
J gene: TRBJ2-1
V gene: TRBV20-1
D gene: NA
CDR3 protein: CSAPGTVYYNEQFF
CDR3 DNA: TGCAGTGCCCCAGGGACGGTGTACTACAATGAGCAGTTCTTC

clone size: NA
J gene: TRBJ1-4
V gene: TRBV2
D gene: NA
CDR3 protein: CASKSTGTNEKLFF
CDR3 DNA: TGTGCCAGTAAGAGTACCGGTACTAATGAAAAACTGTTTTTT

clone size: NA
J gene: TRBJ2-7
V gene: TRBV7-9
D gene: NA
CDR3 protein: CASSLLNKGGEQYF
CDR3 DNA: TGTGCCAGCAGCTTACTAAATAAGGGCGGCGAGCAGTACTTC

clone size: NA
J gene: TRBJ1-2
V gene: TRBV7-9
D gene: NA
CDR3 protein: CASSLDVVPNGYTF
CDR3 DNA: TGTGCCAGCAGCTTAGACGTAGTCCCTAATGGCTACACCTTC

clone size: NA
J gene: TRBJ2-5
V gene: TRBV9
D gene: TRBD2
CDR3 protein: CASSVGGGRERETQYF
CDR3 DNA: TGTGCCAGCAGCGTAGGAGGCGGGAGGGAACGAGAGACCCAGTACTTC

clone size: few
J gene: TRBJ1-6
V gene: TRBV10-3
D gene: TRBD1
CDR3 protein: CAISWTGDINNSPLHF
CDR3 DNA: TGTGCCATCAGTTGGACAGGAGACATCAATAATTCACCCCTCCACTTT

clone size: NA
J gene: TRBJ2-3
V gene: TRBV6-4
D gene: NA
CDR3 protein: CASSGAGEAADTQYF
CDR3 DNA: TGTGCCAGCAGTGGGGCAGGGGAAGCCGCAGATACGCAGTATTTT

clone size: NA
J gene: TRBJ1-1
V gene: TRBV2
D gene: NA
CDR3 protein: CASRKTANTEAFF
CDR3 DNA: TGTGCCAGCAGGAAGACGGCGAACACTGAAGCTTTCTTT

clone size: NA
J gene: TRBJ1-1
V gene: TRBV4-3
D gene: NA
CDR3 protein: CASSQDTYGTEAFF
CDR3 DNA: TGCGCCAGCAGCCAAGATACCTACGGAACTGAAGCTTTCTTT

clone size: NA
J gene: TRBJ2-1
V gene: TRBV10-3
D gene: NA
CDR3 protein: CAISEGSLLNEQFF
CDR3 DNA: TGTGCCATCAGTGAGGGGTCCCTTTTAAATGAGCAGTTCTTC

clone size: NA
J gene: TRBJ2-3
V gene: TRBV2
D gene: NA
CDR3 protein: CASRDGTSTDTQYF
CDR3 DNA: TGTGCCAGCAGGGACGGGACAAGCACAGATACGCAGTATTTT

clone size: NA
J gene: TRBJ1-5
V gene: TRBV2
D gene: NA
CDR3 protein: CASSDEGPPPQHF
CDR3 DNA: TGTGCCAGCAGTGATGAGGGCCCGCCGCCCCAGCATTTT

clone size: NA
J gene: TRBJ1-1
V gene: TRBV10-1
D gene: NA
CDR3 protein: CASSESESAGKWDTEAFF
CDR3 DNA: TGCGCCAGCAGTGAGTCGGAGTCGGCTGGCAAATGGGACACTGAAGCTTTCTTT

clone size: NA
J gene: TRBJ2-5
V gene: TRBV5-1
D gene: NA
CDR3 protein: CASSSTGARVETQYF
CDR3 DNA: TGTGCCAGCAGCTCAACCGGGGCGCGGGTGGAGACCCAGTACTTC

clone size: NA
J gene: TRBJ2-7
V gene: TRBV2
D gene: TRBD1
CDR3 protein: CASSVQGAIKSYEQYF
CDR3 DNA: TGTGCCAGCAGTGTACAGGGGGCGATAAAGTCCTACGAGCAGTACTTC

clone size: once
J gene: TRBJ1-5
V gene: TRBV19
D gene: NA
CDR3 protein: CASSTGSNQPQHF
CDR3 DNA: TGTGCCAGTAGTACAGGGAGCAATCAGCCCCAGCATTTT